The T cell receptor beta chain described here comes from a study of graft-versus-host responses after intestinal transplantation. The overall study: Recipients had multivisceral, liver-intestinal, or isolated intestinal transplants. All recipients got anti-thymocyte globulin induction, then tacrolimus and steroids for around three years. Study-level findings and limits: When patients had graft-donor T cell macrochimerism, their allografts held high graft-versus-host to host-versus-graft clonal ratios. Recipient marrow held GvH clones, some first seen in ileum or blood.

As to this clone: Its antigen is not identified.

Using immunoSEQ multiplex PCR, the repertoire was profiled, and TCRdb retains in-frame clones only, with some absent. This sample carries 15,000 to 20,000 clones, 87% of them seen once, and the ten largest clones take about 6.8%. Trimming took 2 bases from V and 6 from J, leaving 14 bases between them. Germline assignment: CDR1 SGHKS and CDR2 YYEKEE (reference sequence). The CDR3 is 14 amino acids. The chain carries TRBV5-5 and TRBJ1-2; D is ambiguous. The receptor comes from a human patient who received an intestinal transplant, so some T cells may come from the graft donor. This sample comprised bone marrow, obtained more than 120 days after intestinal transplantation. The CDR3 spells CASSFRSEPDGYTF. Written as DNA, the CDR3 is TGTGCCAGCAGCTTTCGATCAGAACCGGATGGCTACACCTTC.